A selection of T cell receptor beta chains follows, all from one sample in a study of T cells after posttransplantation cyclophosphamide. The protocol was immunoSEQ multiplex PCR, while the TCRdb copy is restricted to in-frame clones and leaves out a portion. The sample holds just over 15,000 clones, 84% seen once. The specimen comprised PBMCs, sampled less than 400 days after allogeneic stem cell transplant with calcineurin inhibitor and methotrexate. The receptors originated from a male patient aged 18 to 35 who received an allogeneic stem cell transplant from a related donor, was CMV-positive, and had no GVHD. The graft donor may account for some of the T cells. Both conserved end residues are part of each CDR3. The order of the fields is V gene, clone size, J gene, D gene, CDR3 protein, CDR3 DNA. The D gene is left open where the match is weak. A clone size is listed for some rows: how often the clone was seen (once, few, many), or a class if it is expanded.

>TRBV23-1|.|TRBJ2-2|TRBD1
CASSPLGQGMDGELFF
TGCGCCAGCAGTCCCCTCGGACAGGGAATGGACGGGGAGCTGTTTTTT
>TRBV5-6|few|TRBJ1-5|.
CASSLGAWSNQPQHF
TGTGCCAGCAGCTTGGGGGCTTGGAGCAATCAGCCCCAGCATTTT
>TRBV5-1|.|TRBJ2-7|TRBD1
CASSLFVSSDRGLWYEQYF
TGCGCCAGCAGCTTGTTTGTGAGCTCCGACAGGGGCTTATGGTACGAGCAGTACTTC
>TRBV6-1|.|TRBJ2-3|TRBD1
CASMGQGADTQYF
TGTGCCAGCATGGGACAGGGGGCAGATACGCAGTATTTT
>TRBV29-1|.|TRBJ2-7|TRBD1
CSVAGQGAREQYF
TGCAGCGTTGCAGGGCAGGGGGCTCGAGAGCAGTACTTC
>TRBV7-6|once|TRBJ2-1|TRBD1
CASSLRIGTEDSYSEQFF
TGTGCCAGCAGCTTGCGGATAGGGACAGAAGACTCCTACAGTGAGCAGTTCTTC
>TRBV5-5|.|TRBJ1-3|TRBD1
CASNLQGEENTIYF
TGTGCCAGCAACCTACAGGGGGAGGAAAACACCATATATTTT
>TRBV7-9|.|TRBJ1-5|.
CASSRGVNQPQHF
TGTGCCAGCAGCCGGGGAGTAAATCAGCCCCAGCATTTT
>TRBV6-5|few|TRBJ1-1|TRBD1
CASSSWTGTEAFF
TGTGCCAGCAGTTCCTGGACAGGCACTGAAGCTTTCTTT
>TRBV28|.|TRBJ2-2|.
CASSGGQGGAGELFF
TGTGCCAGCAGCGGAGGACAGGGAGGGGCCGGGGAGCTGTTTTTT
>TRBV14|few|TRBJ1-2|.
CASSPEDRYGYTF
TGTGCCAGCAGCCCAGAGGACAGATATGGCTACACCTTC
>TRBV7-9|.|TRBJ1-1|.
CASSLKQETEAFF
TGTGCCAGCAGCCTGAAACAGGAGACTGAAGCTTTCTTT
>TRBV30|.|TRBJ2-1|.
CAWSGHYNEQFF
TGTGCCTGGAGTGGACACTACAATGAGCAGTTCTTC
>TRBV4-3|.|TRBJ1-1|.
CASSRRGGGLIERTEAFF
TGCGCCAGCAGCCGCCGCGGGGGAGGCCTTATCGAGAGGACTGAAGCTTTCTTT
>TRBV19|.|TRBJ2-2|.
CASSGRGLGTGELFF
TGTGCCAGTAGTGGCCGGGGGTTGGGCACCGGGGAGCTGTTTTTT
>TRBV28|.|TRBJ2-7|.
CASSPGGGGGEQYF
TGTGCCAGCAGTCCGGGCGGAGGGGGGGGCGAGCAGTACTTC
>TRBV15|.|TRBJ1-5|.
CATRDTNQPQHF
TGTGCCACCAGGGACACCAATCAGCCCCAGCATTTT
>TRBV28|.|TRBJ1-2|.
CASSSKPGGDYYGYTF
TGTGCCAGCAGTTCCAAGCCTGGCGGGGATTACTATGGCTACACCTTC
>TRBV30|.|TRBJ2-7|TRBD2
CAWSPPPRLAVTYEQYF
TGTGCCTGGAGCCCCCCTCCCCGACTAGCGGTTACCTACGAGCAGTACTTC
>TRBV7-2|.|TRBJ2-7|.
CASSLGRGLDEQYF
TGTGCCAGCAGCTTAGGGAGGGGGCTCGACGAGCAGTACTTC